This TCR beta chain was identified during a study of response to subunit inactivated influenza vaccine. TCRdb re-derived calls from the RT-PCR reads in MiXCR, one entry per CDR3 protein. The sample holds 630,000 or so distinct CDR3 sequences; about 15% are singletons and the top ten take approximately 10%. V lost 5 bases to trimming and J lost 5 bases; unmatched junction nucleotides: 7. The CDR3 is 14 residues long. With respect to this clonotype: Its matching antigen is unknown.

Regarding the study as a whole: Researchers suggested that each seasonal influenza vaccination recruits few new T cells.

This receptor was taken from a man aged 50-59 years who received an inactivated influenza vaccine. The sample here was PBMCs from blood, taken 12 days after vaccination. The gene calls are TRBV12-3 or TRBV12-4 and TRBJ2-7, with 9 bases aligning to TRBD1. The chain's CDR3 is CASSLGQGRHEQYF. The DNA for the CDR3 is TGTGCCAGCAGTCTGGGACAGGGCAGGCACGAGCAGTACTTC.